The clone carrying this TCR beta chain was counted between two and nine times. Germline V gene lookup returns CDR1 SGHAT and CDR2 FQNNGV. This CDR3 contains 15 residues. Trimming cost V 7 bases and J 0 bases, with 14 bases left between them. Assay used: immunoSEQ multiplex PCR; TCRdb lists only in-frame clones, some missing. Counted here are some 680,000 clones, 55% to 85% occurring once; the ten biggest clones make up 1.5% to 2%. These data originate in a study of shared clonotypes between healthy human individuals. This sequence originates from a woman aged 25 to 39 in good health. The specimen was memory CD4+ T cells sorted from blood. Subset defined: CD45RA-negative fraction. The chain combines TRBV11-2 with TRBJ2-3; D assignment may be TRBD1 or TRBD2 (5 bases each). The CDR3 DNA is TGTGCCAGCACCCTCACGTGGGGGAGCACAGATACGCAGTATTTT. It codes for CASTLTWGSTDTQYF. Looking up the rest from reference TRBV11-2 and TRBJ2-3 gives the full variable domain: EAGVAQSPRYKIIEKRQSVAFWCNPISGHATLYWYQQILGQGPKLLIQFQNNGVVDDSQLPKDRFSAERLKGVDSTLKIQPAKLEDSAVYLCASTLTWGSTDTQYFGPGTRLTVL.